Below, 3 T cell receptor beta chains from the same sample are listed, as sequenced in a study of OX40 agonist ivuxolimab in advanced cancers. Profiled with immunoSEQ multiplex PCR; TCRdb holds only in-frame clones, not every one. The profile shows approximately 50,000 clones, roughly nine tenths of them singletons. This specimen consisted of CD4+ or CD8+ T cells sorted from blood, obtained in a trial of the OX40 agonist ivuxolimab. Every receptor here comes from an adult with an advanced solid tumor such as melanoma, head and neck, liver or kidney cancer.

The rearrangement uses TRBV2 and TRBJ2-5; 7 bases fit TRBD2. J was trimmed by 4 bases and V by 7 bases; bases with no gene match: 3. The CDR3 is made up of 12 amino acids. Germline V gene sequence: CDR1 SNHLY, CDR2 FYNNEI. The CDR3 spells CASKIAGETQYF. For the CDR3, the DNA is TGTGCCAGCAAAATAGCGGGAGAGACCCAGTACTTC.

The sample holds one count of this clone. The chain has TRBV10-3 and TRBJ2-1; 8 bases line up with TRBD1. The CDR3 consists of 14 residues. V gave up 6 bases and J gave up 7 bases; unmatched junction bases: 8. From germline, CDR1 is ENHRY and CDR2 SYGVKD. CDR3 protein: CAIRFGQGDNEQFF. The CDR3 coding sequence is TGTGCCATCAGGTTCGGACAGGGAGATAATGAGCAGTTCTTC.

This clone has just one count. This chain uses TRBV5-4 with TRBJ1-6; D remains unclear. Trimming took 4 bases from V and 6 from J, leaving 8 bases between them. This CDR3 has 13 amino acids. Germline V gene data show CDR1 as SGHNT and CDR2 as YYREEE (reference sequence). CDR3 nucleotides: TGTGCCAGCAGCATCGGACGTAATTCACCCCTCCACTTT. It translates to CASSIGRNSPLHF.